A single sample gave rise to the 18 T cell receptor beta chains below, sequenced in a study of OX40 agonist ivuxolimab in advanced cancers. Clones were sequenced by immunoSEQ multiplex PCR, and TCRdb holds only the in-frame ones, with some missing. The sample contains about 73,000 clones, 80% to 95% of which appear only once. This specimen was CD4+ or CD8+ T cells sorted from blood, taken in a trial of the OX40 agonist ivuxolimab. These receptors were obtained from an adult with an advanced solid tumor such as melanoma, head and neck, liver or kidney cancer.

J is TRBJ2-7 and V is TRBV7-4; D tentatively reads TRBD1 or TRBD2 (5 bases each). The germline V gene encodes CDR1 SGHVT and CDR2 SQSDAQ. Trimming shortened V by 8 bases and J by 2 bases, and 16 bases separated the two germline ends. The CDR3 has 14 amino acids. CDR3 protein: CASSQYRGAYEQYF. The CDR3 DNA sequence: TGTGCCAGCTCCCAGTATAGAGGGGCCTACGAGCAGTACTTC.

The chain couples TRBV5-1 to TRBJ2-1; 11 positions match TRBD2. This CDR3 spans 14 amino acids. J lost 7 bases, V lost 4 bases, and 4 bases had no gene match. Germline V gene data show CDR1 as SGHRS and CDR2 as YFSETQ. The DNA of the CDR3 is TGCGCCAGCAGCCGCACTAGCGGGAGTAATGAGCAGTTCTTC. It codes for CASSRTSGSNEQFF.

The rearrangement links TRBV9 to TRBJ2-5; 8 nucleotides line up with TRBD2. Germline V gene data show CDR1 as SGDLS and CDR2 as YYNGEE. The CDR3 covers 13 residues. V lost 4 bases and J lost 7; bases outside the gene matches: 6. Here the CDR3 DNA reads TGTGCCAGCAGCTCGGGAGGGCCGTTGACCCAGTACTTC. It codes for CASSSGGPLTQYF.

The gene calls are TRBV28 and TRBJ2-3; D might be TRBD1 or TRBD2, each matching 5 bases. The CDR3 is made up of 14 amino acids. With 5 bases removed from V and 5 bases from J, the gap between germline ends came to 14 bases. Germline V CDR1 and CDR2: MDHEN, SYDVKM. CDR3 loop: CASSPMRGEDTQYF. The CDR3 DNA sequence: TGTGCCAGCAGTCCTATGAGGGGAGAAGATACGCAGTATTTT.

The chain carries TRBV9 and TRBJ2-7; 10 bases are a match to TRBD1. Trimming cost V 0 bases and J 3 bases; bases outside gene matches: 0. The germline gives CDR1 SGDLS, CDR2 YYNGEE. The length of the CDR3 is 14 residues. Here the CDR3 reads CASSVGDRGYEQYF. The CDR3 DNA reads as TGTGCCAGCAGCGTAGGGGACAGGGGCTACGAGCAGTACTTC.

The chain joins TRBV6-1 to TRBJ2-1; possible D gene TRBD2, 5 bases. Germline CDR1 is MNHNS and CDR2 is SASEGT. Trimming took off 2 bases at V and 10 bases at J, with 18 bases between the two ends. The CDR3 loop spans 15 amino acids. Here the CDR3 reads CASSERADPRREQFF. Here the CDR3 DNA reads TGTGCCAGCAGTGAAAGGGCGGACCCGAGGAGGGAGCAGTTCTTC.

The genes are TRBV5-1 and TRBJ2-5, with TRBD1 identical over 9 bases. Germline V gives CDR1 SGHRS, CDR2 YFSETQ. The V and J ends lost 4 bases and 13 bases, in that order; junction bases with no gene match: 11. This CDR3 contains 13 residues. The CDR3 spells CASSPGQGGPWYF. CDR3 nucleotides: TGCGCCAGCAGCCCGGGACAGGGAGGCCCTTGGTACTTC.

The V and J genes are TRBV9 and TRBJ1-1; D is unclear. Deletions cut 0 bases from V and 4 bases from J, with 10 bases between. The CDR3 consists of 14 residues. Looked up from germline, CDR1 is SGDLS and CDR2 is YYNGEE. CDR3 residues: CASSVAPEPTEAFF. The CDR3 DNA follows: TGTGCCAGCAGCGTAGCTCCCGAACCCACTGAAGCTTTCTTT.

The chain employs TRBV18 and TRBJ1-6, with unresolved D. The CDR3 consists of 13 residues. The germline CDR1 and CDR2 sequences are KGHSH and LQKENI. V shed 6 bases and J shed 5 bases, with 8 bases lying between them. CDR3 protein: CASSDKDNSPLHF. The CDR3 region has the DNA TGTGCCAGCTCCGACAAAGATAATTCACCCCTCCACTTT.

The table lists this clone with a few counts. The genes are TRBV5-4 and TRBJ2-5; D possibly matches TRBD1 or TRBD2 (5 bases each). Germline values: CDR1 SGHNT, CDR2 YYREEE (reference sequence). The CDR3 runs 14 residues. V was clipped by 0 bases and J by 1 base, with 7 bases between them. The CDR3 region is CASSLGGIQETQYF. The DNA of the CDR3 is TGTGCCAGCAGCTTGGGGGGGATCCAAGAGACCCAGTACTTC.

The chain links TRBV19 to TRBJ1-5, with D possibly matching TRBD1 (5 bases). The CDR3 consists of 15 residues. V was clipped by 3 bases and J by 2 bases, with 11 bases between them. The germline V gene encodes CDR1 LNHDA and CDR2 SQIVND (reference sequence). CDR3 region: CASSMGRQRNQPQHF. CDR3 DNA: TGTGCCAGTAGTATGGGTAGACAGCGCAATCAGCCCCAGCATTTT.

This chain joins TRBV7-2 and TRBJ1-2; TRBD1 is a possible D gene (6 bases). The germline gives CDR1 SGHTA, CDR2 FQGNSA. The CDR3 contains 15 residues. The V end lost 4 bases, the J end lost 5 bases, and 17 bases lay between the germline ends. The CDR3 sequence is CASSSSTGSGYGYTF. The CDR3 DNA follows: TGTGCCAGCAGCTCATCTACAGGGTCTGGGTATGGCTACACCTTC. Complete variable domain (other parts from reference TRBV7-2 and TRBJ1-2): GAGVSQSPSNKVTEKGKDVELRCDPISGHTALYWYRQSLGQGLEFLIYFQGNSAPDKSGLPSDRFSAERTGGSVSTLTIQRTQQEDSAVYLCASSSSTGSGYGYTFGSGTRLTVV.

This chain joins TRBV28 and TRBJ2-1; no firm D call. CDR1 MDHEN and CDR2 SYDVKM come from the germline V gene. V shed 7 bases and J shed 9 bases, with 13 bases lying between them. The CDR3 has 12 amino acids. CDR3 bases: TGTGCCAGCAATGTCATGGGCCGTGAGCAGTTCTTC. Its translation: CASNVMGREQFF.

This chain links TRBV5-5 with TRBJ2-4, with no clear D. Trimming stripped 0 bases from V and 7 bases from J, with 11 bases between. The CDR3 totals 14 residues. Germline V gene sequence: CDR1 SGHKS, CDR2 YYEKEE (reference sequence). The CDR3 spells CASSLGSMPNIQYF. The CDR3 bases are TGTGCCAGCAGCTTGGGATCCATGCCTAACATTCAGTACTTC.

This chain uses TRBV10-3 with TRBJ2-7, with D perhaps matching TRBD1 or TRBD2 (5 bases each). This CDR3 comprises 13 residues. V was trimmed by 7 bases and J by 1 base, leaving 11 bases between them. CDR1 and CDR2 (germline): ENHRY, SYGVKD. The CDR3 reads CAIKGTDSYEQYF. The CDR3 bases are TGTGCCATCAAAGGGACGGATTCCTACGAGCAGTACTTC.

The CDR3 is CASSEGANSYEQYF. As DNA, the CDR3 is TGTGCCAGCAGTGAAGGGGCTAACTCCTACGAGCAGTACTTC. V usage is TRBV6-1 and J usage is TRBJ2-7; D remains ambiguous. Trimming took off 1 base at V and 0 bases at J, with 7 bases between the two ends. CDR1 and CDR2 from the germline V gene are MNHNS and SASEGT. This CDR3 region has 14 residues.

The gene calls are TRBV28 and TRBJ2-5; 8 bases map to TRBD1. The CDR3 totals 15 residues. The V gene's germline CDR1 is MDHEN and CDR2 SYDVKM. The ends lost 5 bases at V and 7 bases at J; junction bases unmatched: 12. The CDR3 DNA sequence: TGTGCCAGCAGTGGGTCGGGACAGGTCTTTCTGACCCAGTACTTC. Protein: CASSGSGQVFLTQYF.

This chain joins TRBV4-3 and TRBJ2-4; no reliable D call. The CDR3 covers 13 residues. Germline V gene data show CDR1 as LGHNA and CDR2 as YSLEER. Trimming took 0 bases from V and 5 from J, leaving 5 bases between them. The CDR3 nucleotides read TGCGCCAGCAGCCAAGAATGGGAAAACATTCAGTACTTC. Protein sequence: CASSQEWENIQYF.